What follows are 2 T cell receptor beta chains derived from one specimen sequenced in a study of CXCR3-negative and CXCR3-positive naive CD8 T cells. General study points: Hydrophobicity was higher for TRB CDR3s found in CXCR3-positive naive cells than in CXCR3-negative naive cells.

Via 5' RACE with UMI labels, TRB cDNA libraries were prepared. Reprocessing the 5' RACE reads, TCRdb reports a single entry for every CDR3 protein and omits DNA. Its clone listing holds 50,000 to 65,000 distinct CDR3 sequences. For these TCRs, the target antigens are not known. Sequenced: naive CXCR3+ CD8+ T cells from blood. As for subset: CD45RO-CCR7+CD27+CD95- naive CD8+ T cells expressing CXCR3 (TNR3+). The receptor source for this set is a human donor in good health. Some clones in this sample may be carry-over from other donors' samples.

V usage is TRBV12-3 or TRBV12-4 and J usage is TRBJ1-5. CDR3 length: 14 residues. The CDR3 region is CASGTSSHNQPQHF.

The chain employs TRBV13 and TRBJ2-7; no DNA is available, so the TRBD2 call from TCRdb remains unchecked. The CDR3 loop spans 20 amino acids. The germline CDR1 and CDR2 sequences are PRHDT and FYEKMQ (reference sequence). This CDR3 reads CASSSSLSWTSGGGDYEQYF.